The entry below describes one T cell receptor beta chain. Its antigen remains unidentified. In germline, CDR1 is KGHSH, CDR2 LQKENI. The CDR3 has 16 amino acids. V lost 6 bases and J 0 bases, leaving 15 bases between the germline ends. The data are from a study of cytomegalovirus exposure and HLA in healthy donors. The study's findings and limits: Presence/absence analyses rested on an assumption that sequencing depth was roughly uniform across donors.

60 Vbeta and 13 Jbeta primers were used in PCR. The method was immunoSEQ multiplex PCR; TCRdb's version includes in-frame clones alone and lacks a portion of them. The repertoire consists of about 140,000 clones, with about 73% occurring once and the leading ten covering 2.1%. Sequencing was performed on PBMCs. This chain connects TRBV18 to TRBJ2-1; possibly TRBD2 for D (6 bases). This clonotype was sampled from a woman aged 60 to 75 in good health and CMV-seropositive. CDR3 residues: CASSQSGLSSYNEQFF. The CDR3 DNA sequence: TGTGCCAGCTCCCAAAGCGGGCTGAGCTCCTACAATGAGCAGTTCTTC.